This record concerns one T cell receptor beta chain sequence. These data are taken from a study of blood T cell repertoires in COVID-19. Across the study: Both acute and convalescent COVID-19 samples were obtained from the United States, Italy and Spain. Nucleic acid was either cDNA or gDNA, and it came from T cells, B-cell-depleted T cells, or PBMCs.

Germline V gives CDR1 MNHNS, CDR2 SASEGT. V was pared by 4 bases and J by 4 bases, with 7 bases of the junction left unmatched. The CDR3 extends over 17 amino acids. Per the authors' pipeline: Researchers report that nucleated cell counts were estimated from reference gene primer amplification. Assay: immunoSEQ multiplex PCR; the TCRdb copy retains only in-frame clones and omits some. That table is the source of V, J and clone size, and D and trimming were worked out from the DNA. The sample yields 140,000 to 150,000 clones, roughly 79% seen once. The chain carries TRBV6-1 and TRBJ2-1, with 13 bases fitting TRBD2. This receptor was taken from a woman aged 55-70 years with acute or convalescent COVID-19. Sequencing was done on a sample of peripheral blood. The chain's CDR3 is CASSVSPGLAGYNEQFF. The CDR3 region has the DNA TGTGCCAGCAGTGTAAGTCCGGGACTAGCGGGATACAATGAGCAGTTCTTC.